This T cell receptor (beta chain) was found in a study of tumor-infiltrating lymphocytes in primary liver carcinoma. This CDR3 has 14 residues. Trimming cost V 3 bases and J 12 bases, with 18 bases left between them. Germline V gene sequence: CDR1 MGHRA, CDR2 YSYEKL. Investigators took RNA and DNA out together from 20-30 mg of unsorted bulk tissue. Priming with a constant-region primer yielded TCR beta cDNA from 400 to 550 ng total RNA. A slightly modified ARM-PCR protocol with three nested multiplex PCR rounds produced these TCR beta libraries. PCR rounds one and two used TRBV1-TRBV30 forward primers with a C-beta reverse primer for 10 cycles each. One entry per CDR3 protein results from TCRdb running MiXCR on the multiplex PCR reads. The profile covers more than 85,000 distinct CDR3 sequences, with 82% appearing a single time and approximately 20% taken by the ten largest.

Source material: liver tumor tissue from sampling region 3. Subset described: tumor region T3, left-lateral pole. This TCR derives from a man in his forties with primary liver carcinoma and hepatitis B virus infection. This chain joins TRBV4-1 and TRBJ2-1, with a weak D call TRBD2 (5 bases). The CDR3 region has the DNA TGCGCCAGCAGCCAGGCGGGTTTAGTAAGTGGGCAGTTCTTC. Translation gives CASSQAGLVSGQFF.